One sample yielded the 30 T cell receptor beta chains listed below, sequenced in a study of blood T cell repertoires in COVID-19. TCRdb's table, derived via immunoSEQ multiplex PCR, lists solely in-frame clones and lacks some. The profile shows approximately 80,000 clones, around 90% of them singletons. The source material was peripheral blood. The receptors originated from a human donor in a cohort sampled during active COVID-19.

V usage is TRBV27 and J usage is TRBJ2-1; 7 bases align to TRBD1. Germline V CDR1 and CDR2: MNHEY, SMNVEV (reference sequence). The length of the CDR3 is 15 residues. Losses at the gene ends were 5 bases for V and 7 bases for J; bases not matched to a gene: 11. This chain's CDR3 is CASSTTGNRWNEQFF. CDR3 nucleotide sequence: TGTGCCAGCAGTACGACAGGGAATAGGTGGAATGAGCAGTTCTTC.

The V and J genes are TRBV2 and TRBJ2-7, with 7 bases identical to TRBD2. This CDR3 contains 14 residues. Germline values: CDR1 SNHLY, CDR2 FYNNEI. V trimming: 1 base; J trimming: 6 bases; junction bases outside the gene matches: 6. The CDR3 here is CASSEERGRLEQYF. The CDR3, as DNA: TGTGCCAGCAGTGAAGAGCGCGGGAGACTCGAGCAGTACTTC.

The chain employs TRBV5-1 and TRBJ2-5; D might be TRBD2 (6 bases). The CDR3 spans 15 residues. CDR1 SGHRS and CDR2 YFSETQ come from the germline V gene. V lost 0 bases and J lost 5, with 14 bases in between. The CDR3 nucleotides are TGCGCCAGCAGCTTGGCGACGGGAGAACGGGAGACCCAGTACTTC. Residues: CASSLATGERETQYF. The complete variable domain, with remaining parts taken from reference TRBV5-1 and TRBJ2-5, reads KAGVTQTPRYLIKTRGQQVTLSCSPISGHRSVSWYQQTPGQGLQFLFEYFSETQRNKGNFPGRFSGRQFSNSRSEMNVSTLELGDSALYLCASSLATGERETQYFGPGTRLLVL.

The chain links TRBV3-1 (or the pseudogene TRBV3-2) to TRBJ2-3, with D possibly being TRBD2 (7 bases). CDR3 length: 16 residues. The ends were cut back, 5 bases at V and 5 bases at J, with 20 bases in the middle. Germline assignment: CDR1 LGHDT and CDR2 YNNKEL (reference sequence). The CDR3 sequence is CASSSLWAGAGDTQYF. CDR3 bases: TGTGCCAGCAGCTCCCTATGGGCGGGGGCCGGAGATACGCAGTATTTT.

The V gene is TRBV7-2, the J gene TRBJ1-5, with D possibly matching TRBD1 (5 bases). Trimming stripped 5 bases from V and 4 bases from J, with 6 bases between. The germline gives CDR1 SGHTA, CDR2 FQGNSA. The CDR3 contains 12 residues. DNA for the CDR3: TGTGCCAGCAGCCGGGGGAATCAGCCCCAGCATTTT. Translating it yields CASSRGNQPQHF.

This chain links TRBV18 with TRBJ2-7; 8 nucleotides line up with TRBD2. The ends lost 2 bases at V and 7 bases at J; junction bases unmatched: 7. This CDR3 region has 14 residues. Germline CDR1 is KGHSH and CDR2 is LQKENI. The CDR3: CASSPNAGGPEQYF. The CDR3 nucleotides are TGTGCCAGCTCACCAAACGCGGGAGGTCCGGAGCAGTACTTC.

The V gene is TRBV3-1 (or the pseudogene TRBV3-2), the J gene TRBJ2-7, with 7 nucleotides matching TRBD1. From germline, CDR1 is LGHDT and CDR2 YNNKEL (reference sequence). V gave up 3 bases and J gave up 3 bases; unmatched junction bases: 8. This CDR3 is built from 15 residues. The CDR3 coding sequence is TGTGCCAGCAGCCACTCGCCGGCAGGGGGCTACGAGCAGTACTTC. Amino acid sequence: CASSHSPAGGYEQYF.

The CDR3 here is CATSAPGLAGGTQYF. The CDR3 bases are TGTGCCACCAGTGCCCCGGGACTAGCCGGCGGGACCCAGTACTTC. The chain links TRBV24-1 to TRBJ2-5, with 9 bases lining up with TRBD2. Germline loops: CDR1 KGHDR, CDR2 SFDVKD. The trim removed 5 bases at V and 7 bases at J, leaving 10 bases unmatched. The CDR3 is 15 amino acids.

The CDR3: CASSSRDKTSSDTQYF. CDR3 sequence (DNA): TGTGCCAGCAGTTCCCGGGACAAGACTAGCTCAGATACGCAGTATTTT. This chain links TRBV28 with TRBJ2-3; possible D gene TRBD2, 7 bases. From germline, CDR1 is MDHEN and CDR2 SYDVKM. CDR3 length: 16 amino acids. V was shortened by 4 bases and J by 4 bases, with 18 bases between the two germline ends. The variable domain in full, with the rest retrieved from reference TRBV28 and TRBJ2-3, is DVKVTQSSRYLVKRTGEKVFLECVQDMDHENMFWYRQDPGLGLRLIYFSYDVKMKEKGDIPEGYSVSREKKERFSLILESASTNQTSMYLCASSSRDKTSSDTQYFGPGTRLTVL.

The CDR3 nucleotides are TGTGCCAGCAGCCCCGGACAGGTAGACAATCAGCCCCAGCATTTT. This codes for CASSPGQVDNQPQHF. The rearrangement joins TRBV6-2 or TRBV6-3 to TRBJ1-5, with TRBD1 matching 7 bases. Germline loops: CDR1 MNHEY, CDR2 SVGEGT. The V segment lost 6 bases and the J segment 3 bases; nucleotides outside the gene matches: 8. The CDR3 is made up of 15 amino acids.

This sequence joins TRBV18 and TRBJ1-4; unclear D gene. Germline CDR1 reads KGHSH; CDR2 reads LQKENI. The CDR3 is made up of 15 amino acids. V lost 5 bases to trimming and J lost 7 bases, with 17 bases between them. CDR3 sequence (DNA): TGTGCCAGCTCATCTCGGACTGAGCGGGGTGAAAAACTGTTTTTT. It translates to CASSSRTERGEKLFF. Full variable domain (missing parts from reference TRBV18 and TRBJ1-4): NAGVMQNPRHLVRRRGQEARLRCSPMKGHSHVYWYRQLPEEGLKFMVYLQKENIIDESGMPKERFSAEFPKEGPSILRIQQVVRGDSAAYFCASSSRTERGEKLFFGSGTQLSVL.

This chain connects TRBV11-2 to TRBJ2-6, with 8 positions matching TRBD1. J was trimmed by 3 bases and V by 1 base; bases with no gene match: 8. The CDR3 loop spans 18 amino acids. The V gene's germline CDR1 is SGHAT and CDR2 FQNNGV. This CDR3 is CASSLVRQGALGANVLTF. The CDR3 coding sequence is TGTGCCAGCAGCTTAGTGAGGCAGGGGGCGCTTGGGGCCAACGTCCTGACTTTC. Drawing the rest from reference TRBV11-2 and TRBJ2-6, the complete variable domain is EAGVAQSPRYKIIEKRQSVAFWCNPISGHATLYWYQQILGQGPKLLIQFQNNGVVDDSQLPKDRFSAERLKGVDSTLKIQPAKLEDSAVYLCASSLVRQGALGANVLTFGAGSRLTVL.

The J gene is TRBJ2-1, the V gene TRBV9; 10 bases align to TRBD1. CDR1 is SGDLS and CDR2 is YYNGEE in the germline V gene. V lost 1 base to trimming and J lost 10 bases; unmatched junction nucleotides: 2. This CDR3 has 13 amino acids. The CDR3 DNA follows: TGTGCCAGCAGCGTAATGACAGGGGGCGAGCAGTTCTTC. Translated: CASSVMTGGEQFF.

This clone occurred a few times. This sequence joins TRBV5-4 and TRBJ2-3; 10 positions agree with TRBD2. The V gene end was trimmed by 2 bases and the J gene end by 3 bases; junction bases not matched to a gene: 9. From germline, CDR1 is SGHNT and CDR2 YYREEE (reference sequence). The CDR3 sequence is 17 residues long. CDR3 sequence: CASSFPLAGVGTDTQYF. In DNA form, the CDR3 reads TGTGCCAGCAGCTTCCCCCTAGCGGGAGTAGGTACAGATACGCAGTATTTT.

This chain joins TRBV7-9 and TRBJ1-1; 10 nucleotides match TRBD1. The trim removed 1 base at V and 5 bases at J, leaving 4 bases unmatched. CDR1 and CDR2 from the germline V gene are SEHNR and FQNEAQ (reference sequence). The CDR3 covers 15 residues. In DNA form, the CDR3 reads TGTGCCAGCAGCTTAGGGTGGGACAGGGGAACTGAAGCTTTCTTT. This gives the protein CASSLGWDRGTEAFF.

The chain links TRBV7-2 to TRBJ2-2; 9 bases are shared with TRBD2. Trimming at V came to 2 bases and at J to 1 base, leaving 2 bases not matched to a gene. This CDR3 is built from 16 residues. Germline-derived CDR1 and CDR2 are SGHTA and FQGNSA. The CDR3 nucleotides are TGTGCCAGCAGCTTATTTAGCGGGGGGAACACCGGGGAGCTGTTTTTT. Protein product: CASSLFSGGNTGELFF.

The chain recombines TRBV29-1 with TRBJ1-4; D gene unclear. From germline, CDR1 is SQVTM and CDR2 ANQGSEA. V shed 7 bases and J shed 4 bases, with 13 bases lying between them. This CDR3 is built from 13 residues. The CDR3 here is CSARWANNEKLFF. The CDR3 nucleotides are TGCAGCGCACGATGGGCCAATAATGAAAAACTGTTTTTT. The whole variable domain, remainder taken from reference TRBV29-1 and TRBJ1-4, is SAVISQKPSRDICQRGTSLTIQCQVDSQVTMMFWYRQQPGQSLTLIATANQGSEATYESGFVIDKFPISRPNLTFSTLTVSNMSPEDSSIYLCSARWANNEKLFFGSGTQLSVL.

V gene TRBV7-3 combines with J gene TRBJ2-1, with D possibly being TRBD1 (5 bases). V gave up 2 bases and J gave up 4 bases, with 6 bases separating them. This CDR3 region has 13 residues. Germline V gives CDR1 SGHTA, CDR2 FQGTGA. Here the CDR3 DNA reads TGTGCCAGCAGCTTATCAGGGTACAATGAGCAGTTCTTC. It specifies CASSLSGYNEQFF.

CDR3 amino acids: CFSSGPGTDPYEQYF. In DNA, the CDR3 is TGTTTCAGCAGTGGACCCGGGACAGATCCTTACGAGCAGTACTTC. The chain has TRBV2 and TRBJ2-7; 7 bases are a match to TRBD1. Germline CDR1 and CDR2: SNHLY and FYNNEI. There are 15 residues in the CDR3.

V usage is TRBV18 and J usage is TRBJ1-2; tentatively, D is TRBD1 (5 bases). V shed 2 bases and J shed 4 bases, with 8 bases lying between them. This CDR3 has 13 amino acids. The germline gives CDR1 KGHSH, CDR2 LQKENI. CDR3 bases: TGTGCCAGCTCACCAGGCCAGGGCTATGGCTACACCTTC. Its protein is CASSPGQGYGYTF.

The rearrangement joins TRBV5-4 to TRBJ2-1, with 15 positions matching TRBD2. J gave up 7 bases and V 4 bases, and 3 bases lay outside the gene matches. Germline assignment: CDR1 SGHNT and CDR2 YYREEE (reference sequence). The CDR3 is 15 residues long. The CDR3 nucleotides read TGTGCCAGCAGCACCGGGACTAGCGGGGGGAATGAGCAGTTCTTC. It is translated as CASSTGTSGGNEQFF.

The gene calls are TRBV18 and TRBJ2-7; TRBD1 aligns across 7 bases. Germline V gene lookup returns CDR1 KGHSH and CDR2 LQKENI. V was clipped by 6 bases and J by 6 bases; unmatched bases: 5. This CDR3 comprises 12 residues. CDR3 sequence: CASSPSGGEQYF. In DNA form, the CDR3 reads TGTGCCAGCTCCCCATCAGGGGGCGAGCAGTACTTC.

The chain carries TRBV11-3 and TRBJ2-1, with 12 bases matching TRBD1. The CDR3 is 20 amino acids. Losses at the gene ends were 5 bases for V and 3 bases for J; bases not matched to a gene: 17. CDR1 SGHNT and CDR2 YENEEA come from the germline V gene. CDR3 residues: CASSPGQGASGSGSYNEQFF. The CDR3 coding sequence is TGTGCCAGCAGCCCGGGACAGGGGGCGTCGGGTAGCGGGAGCTACAATGAGCAGTTCTTC.

The rearrangement joins TRBV5-4 to TRBJ1-2; D possibly corresponds to TRBD1 (6 bases). CDR3 size: 13 residues. V was trimmed by 4 bases and J by 6 bases, leaving 13 bases between them. The germline gives CDR1 SGHNT, CDR2 YYREEE (reference sequence). This CDR3 is CASSQGPGDGYTF. The CDR3 DNA sequence: TGTGCCAGCAGCCAAGGTCCAGGGGATGGCTACACCTTC.

J is TRBJ1-6 and V is TRBV11-3; D uncertain. The V end was cut by 3 bases, the J end by 0 bases, with 9 bases between. Germline V gene lookup returns CDR1 SGHNT and CDR2 YENEEA. The CDR3 consists of 16 residues. This chain's CDR3 is CASSFGRSSYNSPLHF. The DNA of the CDR3 is TGTGCCAGCAGCTTTGGGCGCAGCTCCTATAATTCACCCCTCCACTTT.

This chain's CDR3 is CASSPGTVNGYEQYF. CDR3 in DNA: TGTGCCAGCTCACCAGGGACAGTCAACGGGTACGAGCAGTACTTC. The genes are TRBV18 and TRBJ2-7; 7 nucleotides align to TRBD1. The CDR3 is made up of 15 amino acids. The trim removed 2 bases at V and 4 bases at J, leaving 8 bases unmatched. In germline, CDR1 is KGHSH, CDR2 LQKENI. The full variable domain, rest sourced from reference TRBV18 and TRBJ2-7, is NAGVMQNPRHLVRRRGQEARLRCSPMKGHSHVYWYRQLPEEGLKFMVYLQKENIIDESGMPKERFSAEFPKEGPSILRIQQVVRGDSAAYFCASSPGTVNGYEQYFGPGTRLTVT.

The V and J genes are TRBV3-1 (or the pseudogene TRBV3-2) and TRBJ2-5, with 7 bases aligning to TRBD1. Looked up from germline, CDR1 is LGHDT and CDR2 is YNNKEL (reference sequence). V shed 4 bases, J shed 1 base, and the junction held 9 bases outside the gene matches. The CDR3 totals 16 residues. CDR3 coding DNA: TGTGCCAGCAGCCGCACACCCCCAGGGGGCCAAGAGACCCAGTACTTC. It yields the protein CASSRTPPGGQETQYF.

The J gene is TRBJ1-5, the V gene TRBV7-2; 7 positions match TRBD1. Germline-derived CDR1 and CDR2 are SGHTA and FQGNSA. CDR3 size: 15 residues. V dropped 3 bases and J dropped 3; count of bases not matched to a gene: 5. The CDR3 loop is CASSFGRGDNQPQHF. CDR3 DNA: TGTGCCAGCAGCTTTGGCAGGGGGGACAATCAGCCCCAGCATTTT.

This chain uses TRBV4-1 with TRBJ2-5; D is undetermined. Trimming took 4 bases from V and 7 from J, leaving 13 bases between them. Germline CDR1 MGHRA, CDR2 YSYEKL. The length of the CDR3 is 13 residues. The DNA of the CDR3 is TGCGCCAGCAGCCTTAACCCGCTAGGGACCCAGTACTTC. It translates to CASSLNPLGTQYF.

The chain recombines TRBV11-2 with TRBJ2-7, with 10 positions matching TRBD2. Trimming cost V 1 base and J 1 base; bases outside gene matches: 4. Germline V CDR1 and CDR2: SGHAT, FQNNGV. There are 16 residues in the CDR3. The CDR3: CASSLASGRLSYEQYF. For the CDR3, the DNA is TGTGCCAGCAGCTTAGCTAGCGGGAGACTTTCCTACGAGCAGTACTTC.